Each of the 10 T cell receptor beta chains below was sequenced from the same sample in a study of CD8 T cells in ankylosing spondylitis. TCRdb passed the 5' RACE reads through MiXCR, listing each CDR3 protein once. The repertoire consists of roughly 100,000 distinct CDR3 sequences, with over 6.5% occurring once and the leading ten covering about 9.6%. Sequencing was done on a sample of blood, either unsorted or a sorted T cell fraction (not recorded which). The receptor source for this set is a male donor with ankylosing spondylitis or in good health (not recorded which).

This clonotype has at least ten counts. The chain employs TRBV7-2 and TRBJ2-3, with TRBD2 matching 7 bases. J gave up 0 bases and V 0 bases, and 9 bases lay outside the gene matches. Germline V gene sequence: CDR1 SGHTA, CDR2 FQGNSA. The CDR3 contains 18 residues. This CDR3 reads CASSLAGGYAFSTDTQYF. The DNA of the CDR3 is TGTGCCAGCAGCTTAGCGGGAGGGTATGCCTTCAGCACAGATACGCAGTATTTT.

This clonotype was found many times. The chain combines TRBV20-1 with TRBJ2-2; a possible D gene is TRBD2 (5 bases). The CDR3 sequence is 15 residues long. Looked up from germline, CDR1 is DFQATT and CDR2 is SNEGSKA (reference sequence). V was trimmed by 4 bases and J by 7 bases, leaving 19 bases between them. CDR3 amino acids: CSAIPSGKLSGELFF. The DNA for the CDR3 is TGCAGTGCTATCCCGTCGGGGAAATTAAGCGGGGAGCTGTTTTTT.

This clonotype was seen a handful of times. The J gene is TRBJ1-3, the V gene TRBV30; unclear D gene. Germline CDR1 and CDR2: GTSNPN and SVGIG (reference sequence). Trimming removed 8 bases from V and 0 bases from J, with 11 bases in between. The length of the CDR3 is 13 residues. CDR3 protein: CANTRSSGNTIYF. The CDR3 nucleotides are TGTGCCAACACACGGAGCTCTGGAAACACCATATATTTT.

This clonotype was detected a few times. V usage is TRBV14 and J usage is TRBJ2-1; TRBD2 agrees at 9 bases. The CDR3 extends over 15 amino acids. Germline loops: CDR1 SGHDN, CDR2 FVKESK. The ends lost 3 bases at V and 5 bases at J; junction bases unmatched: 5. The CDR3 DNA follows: TGTGCCAGCAGCCAGTGGCTAGCGGGAAACAATGAGCAGTTCTTC. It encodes CASSQWLAGNNEQFF. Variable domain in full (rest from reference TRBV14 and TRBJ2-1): EAGVTQFPSHSVIEKGQTVTLRCDPISGHDNLYWYRRVMGKEIKFLLHFVKESKQDESGMPNNRFLAERTGGTYSTLKVQPAELEDSGVYFCASSQWLAGNNEQFFGPGTRLTVL.

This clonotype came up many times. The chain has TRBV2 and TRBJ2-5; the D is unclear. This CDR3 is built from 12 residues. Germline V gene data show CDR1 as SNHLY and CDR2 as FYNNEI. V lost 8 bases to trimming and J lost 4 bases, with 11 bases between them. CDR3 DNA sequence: TGTGCCAGCCGGCCGGGTAGAGAGACCCAGTACTTC. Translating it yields CASRPGRETQYF.

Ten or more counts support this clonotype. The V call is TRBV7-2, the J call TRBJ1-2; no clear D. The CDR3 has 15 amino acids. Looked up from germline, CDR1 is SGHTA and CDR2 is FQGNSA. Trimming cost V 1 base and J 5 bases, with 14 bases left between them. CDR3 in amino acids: CASSLGAVGGYGYTF. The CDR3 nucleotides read TGTGCCAGCAGCTTAGGAGCGGTAGGCGGGTATGGCTACACCTTC.

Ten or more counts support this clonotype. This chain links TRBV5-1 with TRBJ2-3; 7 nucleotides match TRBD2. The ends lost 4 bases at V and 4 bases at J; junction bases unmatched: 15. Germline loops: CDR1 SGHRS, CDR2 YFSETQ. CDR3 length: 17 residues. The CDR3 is CASSPRLARGVADTQYF. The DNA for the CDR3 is TGCGCCAGCAGCCCGCGACTAGCTCGAGGAGTGGCAGATACGCAGTATTTT.

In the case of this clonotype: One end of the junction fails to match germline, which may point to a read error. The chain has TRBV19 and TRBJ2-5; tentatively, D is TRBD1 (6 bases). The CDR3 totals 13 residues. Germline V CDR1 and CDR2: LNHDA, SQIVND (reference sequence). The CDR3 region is CVSSIGQQETQYF. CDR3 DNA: TGTGTCAGTAGTATCGGACAGCAAGAGACCCAGTACTTC.

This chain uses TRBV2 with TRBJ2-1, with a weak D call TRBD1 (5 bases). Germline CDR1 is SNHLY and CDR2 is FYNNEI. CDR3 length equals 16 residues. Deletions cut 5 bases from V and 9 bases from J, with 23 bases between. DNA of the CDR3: TGTGCCAGCAGTATAATCCCAACCAGGGTTGGTGCTGAGCAGTTCTTC. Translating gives CASSIIPTRVGAEQFF.

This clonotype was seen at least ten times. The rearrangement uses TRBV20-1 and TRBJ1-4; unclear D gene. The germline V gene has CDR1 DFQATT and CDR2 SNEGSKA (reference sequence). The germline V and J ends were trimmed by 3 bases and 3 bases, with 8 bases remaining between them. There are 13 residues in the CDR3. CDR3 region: CSARDEANEKLFF. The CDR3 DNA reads TGCAGTGCTAGGGACGAGGCTAATGAAAAACTGTTTTTT.